This T cell receptor (beta chain) derives from a study of blood T cells in healthy people across ages. Regarding the study as a whole: Among long-lived donors, naive CD4+ cells were more numerous and diversity higher than in aged donors. Unknown donor CMV status possibly confounded expanded clonotype changes.

This clonotype was observed a handful of times. Its target is unknown. Just one base apart from a much larger clone, this may be a read error. Samples each yielded at least 5 micrograms of total RNA. Germline V gene sequence: CDR1 ENHRY, CDR2 SYGVKD. After removal of 10 bases from V and 11 bases from J, the junction contained 13 bases not matched to a gene. The CDR3 consists of 12 residues. A second roughly 6 to 12 cycle PCR used barcoded and J-beta primers. A single record per CDR3 protein comes from TCRdb applying MiXCR to the 5' RACE reads. The sample holds around 1.5 million distinct CDR3 sequences, roughly a third seen once.

Sequenced input: blood. The genes are TRBV10-3 and TRBJ2-5; 7 positions match TRBD1. The sequence was obtained from a woman in her 30s in good health. CDR3 sequence reads: CASGELGTEQYF. CDR3 DNA sequence: TGTGCCAGCGGAGAACTAGGGACAGAGCAGTACTTC.